This TCR beta chain was identified in a study of siplizumab effects on memory and regulatory T cells. To note about this clone: The antigen is unknown.

Each sample yielded approximately 92,000 assayed TCR templates. Using immunoSEQ multiplex PCR, the repertoire was profiled, and TCRdb retains in-frame clones only, with some absent. The repertoire holds 99,000 or so clones, with 93% as singletons. Notes on the study in general: To unstimulated subsets, only a minor fraction of alloreactive clones could be mapped. Naive T cells appeared more varied than memory cells and looked like key alloresponse contributors. Siplizumab cultures yielded proliferating Tregs whose suppressive function was not confirmed.

Germline lookup yields CDR1 SGDLS and CDR2 YYNGEE. The CDR3 contains 15 residues. J lost 4 bases, V lost 0 bases, and 3 bases had no gene match. What was sequenced was CD4+ T cells sorted from blood. The rearrangement uses TRBV9 and TRBJ2-1, with 8 nucleotides matching TRBD2. This TCR came from a human donor in good health. The DNA of the CDR3 is TGTGCCAGCAGCGTAGAAACTAGCGGATACAATGAGCAGTTCTTC. Amino acids: CASSVETSGYNEQFF.